Listed below are T cell receptor beta chains from one sample, sequenced in a study of blood T cell repertoires in COVID-19. Using immunoSEQ multiplex PCR, the repertoire was profiled, and TCRdb retains in-frame clones only, with some absent. This sample has approximately 290,000 clones, with around 85% found just once. Source material: peripheral blood. The receptors stem from a human donor with COVID-19, enrolled during active disease. The donor label of this sample is uncertain. Both conserved end residues are part of each CDR3. The D gene is left open where the match is weak. Size is stated for part of the rows, as once, few or many counts, or as a class when the clone is expanded.

CASSIRGAFAEAFF . . TRBJ1-1 TRBV19
CSVGNGLAGGRNEQFF . TRBD2 TRBJ2-1 TRBV29-1
CASSQGAGGKTQYF . TRBD2 TRBJ2-5 TRBV3-1/TRBV3-2
CASSEAGSLFYEQFF . TRBD2 TRBJ2-1 TRBV10-1
CAISLTGQDYGYTF . TRBD1 TRBJ1-2 TRBV10-3
CASSLDRGRGSPLHF . TRBD1 TRBJ1-6 TRBV28
CASSPERWSTEAFF . . TRBJ1-1 TRBV9
CASSLQGGRAEIEQFF . TRBD2 TRBJ2-1 TRBV5-6
CASSLVIIDNSGNTIYF . . TRBJ1-3 TRBV27
CASSTHSFPPITYEQYF . . TRBJ2-7 TRBV21-1
CASSLRGMVEEQYF . . TRBJ2-7 TRBV7-2
CASTFSISGNTIYF . . TRBJ1-3 TRBV28
CASSYAVEAGNYGYTF . . TRBJ1-2 TRBV6-7
CASSEDRVGEKLFF . TRBD1 TRBJ1-4 TRBV5-1
CASSSNLGTDTQYF . . TRBJ2-3 TRBV7-2
CASSPGMNTEAFF . . TRBJ1-1 TRBV5-1
CASSLDHERPSYNEQFF . . TRBJ2-1 TRBV11-3
CATSRTGGQPQHF . . TRBJ1-5 TRBV15
CASSPRTDPGQPQHF . . TRBJ1-5 TRBV19
CASSLIGGGTQYF few . TRBJ2-5 TRBV12-3/TRBV12-4
CASSLAGSQETQYF once . TRBJ2-5 TRBV5-4
CASSSPRRDTEKLFF . . TRBJ1-4 TRBV28
CASSPSTGGRSGYTF . TRBD1 TRBJ1-2 TRBV18
CASSFGGLEYEQYF . . TRBJ2-7 TRBV7-2
CASTRTGFEKLFF few . TRBJ1-4 TRBV12-3/TRBV12-4
CASSLVPGRETNEKLFF . . TRBJ1-4 TRBV7-2
CASSLVGQEGSPQHF . . TRBJ1-5 TRBV7-2
CATSDVNYNEQFF . . TRBJ2-1 TRBV24-1
CASSQQLADYEQYF . TRBD2 TRBJ2-7 TRBV4-1
CASSSIVGLAGGWNEQFF . TRBD2 TRBJ2-1 TRBV27
CATSRIQGGGNTIYF . . TRBJ1-3 TRBV15
CASSSQGGGYTF . . TRBJ1-2 TRBV9
CASSLSLDNSPLHF . . TRBJ1-6 TRBV7-2
CASSFAEAGDGTDTQYF once TRBD2 TRBJ2-3 TRBV7-3
CASRMGQGSYEQYF . TRBD1 TRBJ2-7 TRBV2
CASSPPAPDNSYEQYF . . TRBJ2-7 TRBV18
CASSLSGFWRESFF . . TRBJ1-1 TRBV27
CASKREGEGRGDTQYF . . TRBJ2-3 TRBV21-1
CASSLKEGREETQYF few . TRBJ2-5 TRBV7-3
CASSLPRDRVNSPLHF . TRBD1 TRBJ1-6 TRBV27
CASSSQRGDHYGYTF . . TRBJ1-2 TRBV7-2
CASSLGRFQRQFF . . TRBJ1-4 TRBV28
CSVEDGPLEAFF . . TRBJ1-1 TRBV29-1
CASSLTGLRGHEQYF few . TRBJ2-7 TRBV5-1
CASSPGIGQSSGNTIYF . . TRBJ1-3 TRBV5-1